These 10 T cell receptor beta chains share one sample of origin, sequenced in a study of monozygotic twins with inflammatory bowel disease. Using the 5' RACE reads, TCRdb records one entry per CDR3 protein without DNA. This sample contains roughly 150,000 distinct CDR3 sequences. Sample: blood. The receptor set was obtained from a human donor with ulcerative colitis or Crohn's disease, or a healthy co-twin of an affected twin (not recorded which).

The chain links TRBV12-3 or TRBV12-4 to TRBJ2-7. This CDR3 comprises 14 residues. CDR3: CASSLGQTSYEQYF.

The chain combines TRBV25-1 with TRBJ1-5; TCRdb selects TRBD1, and the lack of DNA leaves this call unchecked. This CDR3 contains 14 residues. Per the germline V gene, CDR1 is MGHDK and CDR2 is SYGVNS. CDR3 amino acids: CASSLQGARQPQHF.

The rearrangement uses TRBV7-3 and TRBJ2-2; the D call of TRBD2 rests on TCRdb alone, since no DNA is present to check it. This CDR3 has 15 amino acids. CDR1 SGHTA and CDR2 FQGTGA come from the germline V gene. The CDR3 reads CASSLSTSVAGELFF.

The V gene is TRBV9, the J gene TRBJ1-2. Per the germline V gene, CDR1 is SGDLS and CDR2 is YYNGEE. This CDR3 spans 13 amino acids. CDR3 sequence: CASSADLGYGYTF.

V gene TRBV6-5 combines with J gene TRBJ2-1; TCRdb outputs TRBD2, but without DNA this stays unchecked. Germline loops: CDR1 MNHEY, CDR2 SVGAGI. The CDR3 is 18 amino acids. CDR3 sequence: CASSSPGLAVGRSNEQFF.

The chain links TRBV5-1 to TRBJ2-5; the D gene TCRdb calls, TRBD1, cannot be checked with no DNA. Germline loops: CDR1 SGHRS, CDR2 YFSETQ. The CDR3 contains 14 residues. The CDR3 region is CASTVQGARETQYF.

J is TRBJ1-1 and V is TRBV18; TCRdb's D gene call, TRBD1, goes unchecked for lack of DNA. The germline V gene has CDR1 KGHSH and CDR2 LQKENI. This CDR3 contains 15 residues. CDR3 sequence: CASSPGDRVNTEAFF.

The chain employs TRBV3-1 and TRBJ2-7; with no DNA, the TCRdb D assignment of TRBD2 cannot be verified. The CDR3 is made up of 15 amino acids. Germline V CDR1 and CDR2: LGHDT, YNNKEL (reference sequence). CDR3 sequence reads: CASSRLAGGPHEQYF.

The J gene is TRBJ1-6, the V gene TRBV19; as DNA is missing, the TRBD1 call by TCRdb cannot be tested. CDR3 size: 15 residues. Germline V CDR1 and CDR2: LNHDA, SQIVND (reference sequence). The CDR3 spells CASSDRIYGESPLHF.

J is TRBJ2-2 and V is TRBV28. The CDR3 is made up of 14 amino acids. Germline V CDR1 and CDR2: MDHEN, SYDVKM. The CDR3 reads CASRVRTGTGELFF.